These 2 T cell receptor beta chains share one sample of origin, sequenced in a study of cytotoxic CD8 clonotypes in ibrutinib-treated CLL. Produced via immunoSEQ multiplex PCR; TCRdb's table is partial and in-frame only. The sample has a few hundred thousand clones; roughly 70% are singletons. The source was PBMCs, collected after 36 months of ibrutinib treatment. Source of these receptors: a human donor with chronic lymphocytic leukemia.

This rearrangement joins TRBV7-9 to TRBJ2-2; 9 bases are shared with TRBD2. With 4 bases clipped from V and 8 bases from J, the junction kept 8 bases outside the gene matches. Germline CDR1 is SEHNR and CDR2 is FQNEAQ (reference sequence). The length of the CDR3 is 15 residues. CDR3 sequence: CASSSGLAVKGELFF. As DNA, the CDR3 is TGTGCCAGCAGCTCGGGACTAGCCGTCAAGGGGGAGCTGTTTTTT.

This clone has just a few counts. This chain links TRBV7-9 with TRBJ2-6; the D gene is possibly TRBD1 (5 bases). The length of the CDR3 is 16 residues. Germline V gene sequence: CDR1 SEHNR, CDR2 FQNEAQ (reference sequence). The ends were cut back, 0 bases at V and 2 bases at J, with 8 bases in the middle. In DNA form, the CDR3 reads TGTGCCAGCAGCTTAGCGGCAGGGCCTGGGGCCAACGTCCTGACTTTC. It codes for CASSLAAGPGANVLTF.